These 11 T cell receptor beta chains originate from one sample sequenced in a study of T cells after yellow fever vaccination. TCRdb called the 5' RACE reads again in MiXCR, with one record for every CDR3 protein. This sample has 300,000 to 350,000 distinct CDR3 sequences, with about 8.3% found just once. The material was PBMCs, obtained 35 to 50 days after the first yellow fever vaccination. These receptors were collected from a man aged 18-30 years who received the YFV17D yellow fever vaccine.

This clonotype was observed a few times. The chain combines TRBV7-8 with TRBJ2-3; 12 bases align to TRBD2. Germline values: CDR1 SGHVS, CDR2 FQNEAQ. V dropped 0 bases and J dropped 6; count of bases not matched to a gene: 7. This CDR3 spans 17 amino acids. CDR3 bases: TGTGCCAGCAGCTTAGCGCGTCTAGCGGGGGGGAGGGATACGCAGTATTTT. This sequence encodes CASSLARLAGGRDTQYF. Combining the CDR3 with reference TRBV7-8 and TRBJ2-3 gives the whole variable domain GAGVSQSPRYKVAKRGQDVALRCDPISGHVSLFWYQQALGQGPEFLTYFQNEAQLDKSGLPSDRFFAERPEGSVSTLKIQRTQQEDSAVYLCASSLARLAGGRDTQYFGPGTRLTVL.

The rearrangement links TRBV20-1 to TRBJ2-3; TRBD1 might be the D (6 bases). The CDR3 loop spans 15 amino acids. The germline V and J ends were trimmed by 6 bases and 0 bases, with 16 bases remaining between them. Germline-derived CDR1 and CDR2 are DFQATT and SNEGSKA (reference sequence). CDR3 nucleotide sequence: TGCAGTGCGGTCAGGGGAAATCCTAGCACAGATACGCAGTATTTT. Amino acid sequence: CSAVRGNPSTDTQYF.

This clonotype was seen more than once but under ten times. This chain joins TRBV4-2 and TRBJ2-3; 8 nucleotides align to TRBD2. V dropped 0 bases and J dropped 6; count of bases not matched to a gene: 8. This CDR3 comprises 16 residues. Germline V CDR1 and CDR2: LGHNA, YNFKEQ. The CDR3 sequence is CASSQDAGGAWDTQYF. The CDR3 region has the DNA TGTGCCAGCAGCCAAGATGCCGGGGGGGCCTGGGATACGCAGTATTTT.

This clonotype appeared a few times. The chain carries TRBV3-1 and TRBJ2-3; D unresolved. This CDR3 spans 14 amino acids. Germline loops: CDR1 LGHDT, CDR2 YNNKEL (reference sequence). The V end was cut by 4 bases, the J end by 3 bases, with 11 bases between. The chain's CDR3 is CASSPSLQTDTQYF. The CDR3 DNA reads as TGTGCCAGCAGCCCGTCCCTTCAAACAGATACGCAGTATTTT.

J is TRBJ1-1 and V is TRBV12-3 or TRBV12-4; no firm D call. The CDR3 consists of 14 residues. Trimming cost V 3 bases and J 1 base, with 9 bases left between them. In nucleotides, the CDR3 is TGTGCCAGCAGTTTCGGCCACCAGAACACTGAAGCTTTCTTT. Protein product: CASSFGHQNTEAFF.

DNA of the CDR3: TGTGCCACCAGCGATACTAGGACGGGCACAGATACGCAGTATTTT. Translated: CATSDTRTGTDTQYF. The chain recombines TRBV24-1 with TRBJ2-3; tentative D call: TRBD2 (5 bases). Trimming removed 7 bases from V and 1 base from J, with 14 bases in between. Germline V gene sequence: CDR1 KGHDR, CDR2 SFDVKD. The CDR3 covers 15 residues.

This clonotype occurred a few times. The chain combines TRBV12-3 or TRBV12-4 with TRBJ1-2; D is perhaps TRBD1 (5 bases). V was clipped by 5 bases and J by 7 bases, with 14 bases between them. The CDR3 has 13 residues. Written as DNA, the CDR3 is TGTGCCAGCAGTCGGGACCTACTCTTTGGCTACACCTTC. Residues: CASSRDLLFGYTF.

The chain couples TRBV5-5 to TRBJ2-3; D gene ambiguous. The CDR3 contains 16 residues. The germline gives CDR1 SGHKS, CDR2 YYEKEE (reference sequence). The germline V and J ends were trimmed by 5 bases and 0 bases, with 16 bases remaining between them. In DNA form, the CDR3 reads TGTGCCAGCAGGGCCCCCAAGGTTACTAGCACAGATACGCAGTATTTT. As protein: CASRAPKVTSTDTQYF.

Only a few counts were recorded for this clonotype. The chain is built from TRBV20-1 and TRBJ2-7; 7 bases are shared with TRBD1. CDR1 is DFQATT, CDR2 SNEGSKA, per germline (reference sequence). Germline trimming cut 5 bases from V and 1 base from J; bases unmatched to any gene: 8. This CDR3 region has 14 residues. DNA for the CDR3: TGCAGTGCTGGAAACAGGGGTTTATCCTACGAGCAGTACTTC. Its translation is CSAGNRGLSYEQYF.

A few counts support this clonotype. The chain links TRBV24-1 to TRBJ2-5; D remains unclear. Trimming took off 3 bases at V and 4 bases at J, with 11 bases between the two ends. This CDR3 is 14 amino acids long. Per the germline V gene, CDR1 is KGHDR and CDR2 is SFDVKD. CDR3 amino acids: CATSDSLTRETQYF. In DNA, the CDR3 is TGTGCCACCAGTGATAGCTTGACTCGAGAGACCCAGTACTTC.

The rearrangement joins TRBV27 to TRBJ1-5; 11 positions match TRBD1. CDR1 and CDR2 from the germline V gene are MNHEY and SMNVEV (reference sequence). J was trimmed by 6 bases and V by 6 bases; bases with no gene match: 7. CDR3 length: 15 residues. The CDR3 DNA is TGTGCCAGCAGCCCCGGGACAGGGGGTTTTCAGCCCCAGCATTTT. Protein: CASSPGTGGFQPQHF.